This is a list of T cell receptor beta chains from one sample in a study of shared clonotypes between healthy human individuals. The assay was immunoSEQ multiplex PCR, and TCRdb's table has in-frame clones only and misses some. This table holds some 790,000 clones, approximately 77% found once. Sample: memory CD4+ T cells sorted from blood. These receptors were obtained from a woman aged 30 to 39 in good health. The CDR3 runs from the conserved cysteine through the conserved F or W. Each record gives: clone size, J gene, V gene, CDR3 length, D gene, CDR3 protein, CDR3 DNA. A D gene is named only where the DNA matches it firmly. Not every row has a clone size; where given, it reads once, few, many or a size class.

clone size: .; J gene: TRBJ2-2; V gene: TRBV9; CDR3 length: 16; D gene: TRBD2; CDR3 protein: CASSPGLAGDSGELFF; CDR3 DNA: TGTGCCAGCAGCCCTGGACTAGCGGGAGATTCCGGGGAGCTGTTTTTT
clone size: .; J gene: TRBJ2-3; V gene: TRBV7-7; CDR3 length: 16; D gene: TRBD2; CDR3 protein: CASSPGLAGGTDTQYF; CDR3 DNA: TGTGCCAGCAGCCCCGGGCTAGCGGGAGGAACAGATACGCAGTATTTT
clone size: .; J gene: TRBJ2-2; V gene: TRBV5-4; CDR3 length: 15; D gene: .; CDR3 protein: CASSLGAAGTGELFF; CDR3 DNA: TGTGCCAGCAGCTTGGGGGCAGCGGGCACCGGGGAGCTGTTTTTT
clone size: once; J gene: TRBJ1-2; V gene: TRBV6-6; CDR3 length: 14; D gene: .; CDR3 protein: CASYPGTRNYGYTF; CDR3 DNA: TGTGCCAGCTATCCCGGGACACGCAACTATGGCTACACCTTC
clone size: .; J gene: TRBJ2-1; V gene: TRBV2; CDR3 length: 12; D gene: .; CDR3 protein: CASSVEGREQFF; CDR3 DNA: TGTGCCAGCAGTGTGGAGGGTCGAGAGCAGTTCTTC
clone size: few; J gene: TRBJ2-1; V gene: TRBV5-4; CDR3 length: 16; D gene: .; CDR3 protein: CASSSGGGTQNNEQFF; CDR3 DNA: TGTGCCAGCAGTTCCGGGGGCGGGACCCAGAACAATGAGCAGTTCTTC
clone size: .; J gene: TRBJ1-3; V gene: TRBV5-1; CDR3 length: 17; D gene: .; CDR3 protein: CASSVGSSGSSGNTIYF; CDR3 DNA: TGCGCCAGCAGCGTGGGATCGTCAGGTAGCTCTGGAAACACCATATATTTT
clone size: .; J gene: TRBJ1-3; V gene: TRBV7-3; CDR3 length: 16; D gene: TRBD1; CDR3 protein: CASSLQTGTGRNTIYF; CDR3 DNA: TGTGCCAGCAGCTTACAGACCGGGACAGGGAGGAACACCATATATTTT
clone size: few; J gene: TRBJ1-3; V gene: TRBV5-4; CDR3 length: 13; D gene: .; CDR3 protein: CASSLWGADTIYF; CDR3 DNA: TGTGCCAGCAGCTTGTGGGGGGCGGACACCATATATTTT
clone size: .; J gene: TRBJ2-7; V gene: TRBV10-3; CDR3 length: 14; D gene: TRBD1; CDR3 protein: CAISESPDRVEQYF; CDR3 DNA: TGTGCCATCAGTGAGTCTCCTGACAGGGTCGAGCAGTACTTC